The following is a T cell receptor beta chain sequence with its context. The source of the sample is a study of blood T cell repertoires in COVID-19. Data came from immunoSEQ multiplex PCR; TCRdb stores just in-frame clones and leaves some out. This table has roughly 380,000 clones, approximately 90% appearing once. Germline V gives CDR1 MDHEN, CDR2 SYDVKM. The CDR3 is 15 residues long. Germline trimming cut 6 bases from V and 8 bases from J; bases unmatched to any gene: 7. The specimen was peripheral blood. The V call is TRBV28, the J call TRBJ2-2; 12 nucleotides line up with TRBD2. The receptor comes from a woman in her thirties or forties with COVID-19, enrolled during active disease. The CDR3 here is CASRGRLAGEGELFF. Written as DNA, the CDR3 is TGTGCCAGCAGGGGACGACTAGCGGGAGAGGGGGAGCTGTTTTTT. The entire variable domain, with the rest obtained from reference TRBV28 and TRBJ2-2, is as follows: DVKVTQSSRYLVKRTGEKVFLECVQDMDHENMFWYRQDPGLGLRLIYFSYDVKMKEKGDIPEGYSVSREKKERFSLILESASTNQTSMYLCASRGRLAGEGELFFGEGSRLTVL.